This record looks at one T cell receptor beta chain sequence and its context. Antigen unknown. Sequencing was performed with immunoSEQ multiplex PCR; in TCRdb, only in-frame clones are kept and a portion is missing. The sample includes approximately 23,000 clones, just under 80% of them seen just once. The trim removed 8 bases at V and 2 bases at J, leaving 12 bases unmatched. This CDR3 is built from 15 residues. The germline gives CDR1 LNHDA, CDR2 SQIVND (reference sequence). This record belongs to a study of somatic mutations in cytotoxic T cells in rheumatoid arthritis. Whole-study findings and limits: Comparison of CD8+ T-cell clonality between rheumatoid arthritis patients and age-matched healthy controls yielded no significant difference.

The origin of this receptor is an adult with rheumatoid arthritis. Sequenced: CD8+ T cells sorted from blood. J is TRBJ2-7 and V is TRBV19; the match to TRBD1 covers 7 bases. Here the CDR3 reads CASSSTWDRTYEQYF. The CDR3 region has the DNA TGTGCCAGTTCTTCTACTTGGGACAGAACCTACGAGCAGTACTTC.